The T cell receptor (beta chain) described here comes from a study of T cell responses to AZD1222 COVID-19 vaccine. Notes on the study in general: Spike-wide vaccine-associated CD4 TCRs dominated at 160-218 and 743-854. The reported proportion of spike-specific TCRs targeting unmutated variant regions was nearly half. There were repertoire samples only from the period after the peak T cell response. Donors were mostly white British, more females; clonal diversity possibly underestimated.

About this clone: Its antigen is not known.

The V end lost 5 bases, the J end lost 0 bases, and 8 bases lay between the germline ends. Germline V gene sequence: CDR1 MNHNS, CDR2 SASEGT. The CDR3 extends over 15 amino acids. TCRdb's table, derived via immunoSEQ multiplex PCR, lists solely in-frame clones and lacks some. The repertoire has 72,000 or so clones, approximately 86% of them found once; the top ten carry roughly 24%. The receptor comes from an adult in good health. The sample consisted of peripheral blood, taken on day 0 of AZD1222 vaccination. The chain recombines TRBV6-1 with TRBJ2-6, with D hard to call. CDR3 bases: TGTGCCAGCAGTTCTCCCCTCTCTGGGGCCAACGTCCTGACTTTC. This translates into CASSSPLSGANVLTF.